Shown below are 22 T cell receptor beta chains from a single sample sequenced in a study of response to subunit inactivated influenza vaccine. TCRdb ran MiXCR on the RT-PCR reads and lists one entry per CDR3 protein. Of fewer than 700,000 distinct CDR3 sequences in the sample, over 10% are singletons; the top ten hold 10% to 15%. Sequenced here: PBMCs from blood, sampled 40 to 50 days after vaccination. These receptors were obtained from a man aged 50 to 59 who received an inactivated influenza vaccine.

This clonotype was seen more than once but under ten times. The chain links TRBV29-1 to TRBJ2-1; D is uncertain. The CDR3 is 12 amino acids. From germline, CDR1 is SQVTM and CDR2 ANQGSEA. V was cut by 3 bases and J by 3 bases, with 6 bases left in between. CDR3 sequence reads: CSVDHSYNEQFF. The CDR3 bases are TGCAGCGTTGATCACAGCTACAATGAGCAGTTCTTC.

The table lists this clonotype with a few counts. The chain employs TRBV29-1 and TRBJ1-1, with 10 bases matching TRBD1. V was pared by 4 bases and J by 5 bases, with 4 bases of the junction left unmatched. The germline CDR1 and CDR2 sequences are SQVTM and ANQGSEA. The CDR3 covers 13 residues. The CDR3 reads CSVAGTGVTEAFF. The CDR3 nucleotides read TGCAGCGTTGCCGGGACAGGGGTGACTGAAGCTTTCTTT. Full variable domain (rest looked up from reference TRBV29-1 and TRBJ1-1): SAVISQKPSRDICQRGTSLTIQCQVDSQVTMMFWYRQQPGQSLTLIATANQGSEATYESGFVIDKFPISRPNLTFSTLTVSNMSPEDSSIYLCSVAGTGVTEAFFGQGTRLTVV.

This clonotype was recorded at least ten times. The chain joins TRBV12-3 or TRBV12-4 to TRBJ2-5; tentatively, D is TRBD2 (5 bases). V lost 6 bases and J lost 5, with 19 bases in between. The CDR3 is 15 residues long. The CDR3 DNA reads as TGTGCCAGCAGCAGAGGGCCCCGGGGTTACGAGACCCAGTACTTC. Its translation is CASSRGPRGYETQYF.

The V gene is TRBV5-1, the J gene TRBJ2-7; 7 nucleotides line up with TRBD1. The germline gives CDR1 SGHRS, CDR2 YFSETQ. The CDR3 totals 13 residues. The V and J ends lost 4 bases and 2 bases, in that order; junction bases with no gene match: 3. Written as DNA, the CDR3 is TGCGCCAGCAGCGTTGGACAGGCCTACGAGCAGTACTTC. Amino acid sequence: CASSVGQAYEQYF.

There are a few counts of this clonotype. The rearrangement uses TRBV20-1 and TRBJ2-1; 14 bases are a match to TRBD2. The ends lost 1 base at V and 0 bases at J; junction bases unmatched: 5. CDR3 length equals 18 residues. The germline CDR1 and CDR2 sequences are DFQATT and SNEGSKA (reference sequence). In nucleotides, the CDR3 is TGCAGTGCTAGAGGGGGACTAGCGGGGGCGAGCTCCTACAATGAGCAGTTCTTC. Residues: CSARGGLAGASSYNEQFF.

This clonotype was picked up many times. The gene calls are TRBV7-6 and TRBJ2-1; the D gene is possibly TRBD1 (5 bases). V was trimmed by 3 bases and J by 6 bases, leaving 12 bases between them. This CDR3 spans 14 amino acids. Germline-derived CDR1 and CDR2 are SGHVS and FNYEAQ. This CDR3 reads CASSFLGPSNEQFF. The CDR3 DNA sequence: TGTGCCAGCAGCTTCTTGGGGCCGAGCAATGAGCAGTTCTTC.

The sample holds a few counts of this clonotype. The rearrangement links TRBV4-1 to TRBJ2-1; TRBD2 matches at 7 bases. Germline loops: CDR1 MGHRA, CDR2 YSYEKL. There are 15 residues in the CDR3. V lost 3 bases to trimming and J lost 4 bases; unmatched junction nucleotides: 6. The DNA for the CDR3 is TGCGCCAGCAGCCATGACCCGGGACTATACAATGAGCAGTTCTTC. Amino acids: CASSHDPGLYNEQFF.

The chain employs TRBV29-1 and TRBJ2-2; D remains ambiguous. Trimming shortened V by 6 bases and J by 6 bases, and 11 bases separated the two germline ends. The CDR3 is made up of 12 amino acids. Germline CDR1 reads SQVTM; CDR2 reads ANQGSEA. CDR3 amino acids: CSVHIGAGELFF. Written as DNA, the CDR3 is TGCAGCGTGCATATAGGAGCCGGGGAGCTGTTTTTT.

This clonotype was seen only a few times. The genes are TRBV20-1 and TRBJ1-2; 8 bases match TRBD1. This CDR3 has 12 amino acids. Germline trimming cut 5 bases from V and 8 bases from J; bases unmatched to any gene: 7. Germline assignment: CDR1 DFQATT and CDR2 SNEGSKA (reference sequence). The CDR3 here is CSAPDRGLGYTF. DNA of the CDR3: TGCAGTGCTCCTGACAGGGGCTTAGGCTACACCTTC.

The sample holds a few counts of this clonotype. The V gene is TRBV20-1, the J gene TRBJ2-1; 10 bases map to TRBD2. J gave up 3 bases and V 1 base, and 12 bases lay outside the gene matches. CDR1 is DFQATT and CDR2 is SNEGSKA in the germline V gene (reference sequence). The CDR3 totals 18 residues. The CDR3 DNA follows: TGCAGTGCTAGAGGGGGGGAAGGGACTAGCGAAGACTACAATGAGCAGTTCTTC. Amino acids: CSARGGEGTSEDYNEQFF.

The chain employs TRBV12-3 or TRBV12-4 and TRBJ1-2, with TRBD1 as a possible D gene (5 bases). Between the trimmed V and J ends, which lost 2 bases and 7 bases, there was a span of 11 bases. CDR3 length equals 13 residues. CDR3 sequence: CASSLSRVGGYTF. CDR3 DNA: TGTGCCAGCAGTTTATCCAGGGTGGGTGGCTACACCTTC.

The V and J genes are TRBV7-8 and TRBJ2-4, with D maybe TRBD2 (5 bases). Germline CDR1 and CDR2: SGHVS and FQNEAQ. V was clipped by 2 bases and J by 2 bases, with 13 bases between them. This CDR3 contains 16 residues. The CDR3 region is CASSLRESGTKNIQYF. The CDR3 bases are TGTGCCAGCAGCTTAAGGGAGAGTGGGACCAAAAACATTCAGTACTTC.

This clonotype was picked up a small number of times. The CDR3 loop is CSARDFTGNAETQYF. The CDR3 bases are TGCAGTGCTAGAGATTTCACGGGAAATGCGGAGACCCAGTACTTC. The chain recombines TRBV20-1 with TRBJ2-5, with D possibly TRBD2 on 5 matching bases. The CDR3 spans 15 residues. Trimming took off 0 bases at V and 5 bases at J, with 16 bases between the two ends. Per the germline V gene, CDR1 is DFQATT and CDR2 is SNEGSKA (reference sequence).

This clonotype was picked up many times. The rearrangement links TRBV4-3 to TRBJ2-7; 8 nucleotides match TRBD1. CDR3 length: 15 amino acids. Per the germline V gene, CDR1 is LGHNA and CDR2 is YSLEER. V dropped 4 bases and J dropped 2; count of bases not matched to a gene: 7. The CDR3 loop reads CASSRALDRAYEQYF. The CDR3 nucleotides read TGCGCCAGCAGCCGAGCTCTGGACAGGGCCTACGAGCAGTACTTC.

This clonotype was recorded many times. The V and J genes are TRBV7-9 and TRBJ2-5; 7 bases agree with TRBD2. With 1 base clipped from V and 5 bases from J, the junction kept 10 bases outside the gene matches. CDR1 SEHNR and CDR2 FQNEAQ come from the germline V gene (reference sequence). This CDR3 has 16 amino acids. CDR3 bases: TGTGCCAGCAGCTTAGGCGCAGCGGGATTTGCGGAGACCCAGTACTTC. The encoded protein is CASSLGAAGFAETQYF. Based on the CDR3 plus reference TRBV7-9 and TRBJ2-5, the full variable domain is DTGVSQNPRHKITKRGQNVTFRCDPISEHNRLYWYRQTLGQGPEFLTYFQNEAQLEKSRLLSDRFSAERPKGSFSTLEIQRTEQGDSAMYLCASSLGAAGFAETQYFGPGTRLLVL.

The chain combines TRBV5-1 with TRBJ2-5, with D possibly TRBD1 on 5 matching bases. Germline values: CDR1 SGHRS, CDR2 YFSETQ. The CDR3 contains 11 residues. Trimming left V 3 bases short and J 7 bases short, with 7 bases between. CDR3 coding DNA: TGCGCCAGCAGCTGGGGCCGGACCCAGTACTTC. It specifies CASSWGRTQYF.

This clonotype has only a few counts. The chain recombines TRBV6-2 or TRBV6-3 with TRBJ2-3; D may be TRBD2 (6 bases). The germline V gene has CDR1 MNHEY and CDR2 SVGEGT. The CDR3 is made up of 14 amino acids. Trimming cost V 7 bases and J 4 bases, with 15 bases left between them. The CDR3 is CASTAPGRADTQYF. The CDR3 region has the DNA TGTGCCAGCACTGCCCCCGGGAGAGCAGATACGCAGTATTTT.

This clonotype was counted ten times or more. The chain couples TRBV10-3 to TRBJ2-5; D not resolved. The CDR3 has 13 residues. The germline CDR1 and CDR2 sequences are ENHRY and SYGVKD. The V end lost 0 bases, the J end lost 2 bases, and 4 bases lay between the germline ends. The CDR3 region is CAISESPQETQYF. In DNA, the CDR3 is TGTGCCATCAGTGAGTCGCCTCAAGAGACCCAGTACTTC.

The CDR3: CASSLSWRTQYF. The DNA of the CDR3 is TGTGCCAGCAGTTTAAGTTGGCGTACGCAGTATTTT. This chain connects TRBV12-3 or TRBV12-4 to TRBJ2-3; D call uncertain. With 2 bases removed from V and 8 bases from J, the gap between germline ends came to 8 bases. The CDR3 is made up of 12 amino acids.

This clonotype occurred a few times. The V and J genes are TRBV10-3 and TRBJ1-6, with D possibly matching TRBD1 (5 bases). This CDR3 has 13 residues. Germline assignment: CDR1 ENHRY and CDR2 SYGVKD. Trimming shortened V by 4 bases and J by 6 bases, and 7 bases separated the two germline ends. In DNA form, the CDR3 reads TGTGCCATCAGTGCACAGGTTAATTCACCCCTCCACTTT. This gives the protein CAISAQVNSPLHF.

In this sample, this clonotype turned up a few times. The CDR3 spells CASSLDRALGTDTQYF. CDR3 sequence (DNA): TGTGCCAGCAGTTTAGATCGGGCCCTTGGCACAGATACGCAGTATTTT. The rearrangement links TRBV12-3 or TRBV12-4 to TRBJ2-3; no definite D call. The CDR3 is made up of 16 amino acids. V lost 1 base, J lost 1 base, and 12 bases lay in between.

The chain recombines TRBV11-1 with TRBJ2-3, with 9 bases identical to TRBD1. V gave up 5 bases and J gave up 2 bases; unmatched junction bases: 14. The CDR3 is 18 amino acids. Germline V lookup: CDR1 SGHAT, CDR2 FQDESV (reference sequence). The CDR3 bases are TGTGCCAGCAGCCGAAAGAAACGGGACAGGGAGAACACAGATACGCAGTATTTT. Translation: CASSRKKRDRENTDTQYF.